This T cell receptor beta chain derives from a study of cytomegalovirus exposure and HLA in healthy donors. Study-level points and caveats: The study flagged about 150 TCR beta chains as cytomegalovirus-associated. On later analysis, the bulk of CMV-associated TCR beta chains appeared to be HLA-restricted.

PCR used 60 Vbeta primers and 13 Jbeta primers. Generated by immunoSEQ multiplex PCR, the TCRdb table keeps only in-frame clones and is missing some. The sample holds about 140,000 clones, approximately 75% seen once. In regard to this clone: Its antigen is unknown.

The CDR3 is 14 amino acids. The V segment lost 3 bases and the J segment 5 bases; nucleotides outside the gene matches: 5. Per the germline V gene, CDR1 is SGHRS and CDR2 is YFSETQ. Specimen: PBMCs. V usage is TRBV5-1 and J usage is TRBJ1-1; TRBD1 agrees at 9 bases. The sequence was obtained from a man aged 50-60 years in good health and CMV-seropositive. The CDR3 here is CASSWRQGGTEAFF. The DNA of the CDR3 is TGCGCCAGCAGCTGGAGACAGGGGGGGACTGAAGCTTTCTTT.